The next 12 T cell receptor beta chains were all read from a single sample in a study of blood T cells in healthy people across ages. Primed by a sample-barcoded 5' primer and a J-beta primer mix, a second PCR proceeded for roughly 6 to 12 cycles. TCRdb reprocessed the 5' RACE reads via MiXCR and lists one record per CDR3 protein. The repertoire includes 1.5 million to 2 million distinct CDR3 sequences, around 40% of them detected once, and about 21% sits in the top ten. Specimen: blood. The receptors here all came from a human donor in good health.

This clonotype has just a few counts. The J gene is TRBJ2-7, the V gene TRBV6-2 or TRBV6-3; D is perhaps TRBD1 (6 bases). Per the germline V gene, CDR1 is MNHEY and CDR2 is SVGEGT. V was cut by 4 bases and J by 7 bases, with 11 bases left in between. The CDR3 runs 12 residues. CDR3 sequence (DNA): TGTGCCAGCAGTTCAATTCAGGGGGAGCAGTACTTC. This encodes CASSSIQGEQYF.

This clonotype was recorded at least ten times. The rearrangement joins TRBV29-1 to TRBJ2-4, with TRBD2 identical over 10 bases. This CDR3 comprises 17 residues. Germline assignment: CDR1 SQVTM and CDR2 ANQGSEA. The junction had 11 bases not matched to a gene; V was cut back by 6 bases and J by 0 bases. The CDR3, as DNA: TGCAGCGTAATAGTCCCTAGCGGGGGAAAAGCCAAAAACATTCAGTACTTC. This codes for CSVIVPSGGKAKNIQYF.

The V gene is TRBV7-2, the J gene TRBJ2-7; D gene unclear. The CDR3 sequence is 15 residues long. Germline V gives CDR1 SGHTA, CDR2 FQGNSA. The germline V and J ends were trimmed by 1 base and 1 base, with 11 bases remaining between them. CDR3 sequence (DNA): TGTGCCAGCAGCTTAGTGGTCTCCACTTCCTACGAGCAGTACTTC. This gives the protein CASSLVVSTSYEQYF.

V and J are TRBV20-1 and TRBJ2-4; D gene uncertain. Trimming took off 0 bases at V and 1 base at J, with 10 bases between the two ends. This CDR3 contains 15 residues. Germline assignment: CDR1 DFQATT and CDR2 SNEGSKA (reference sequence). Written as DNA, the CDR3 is TGCAGTGCTAGAGACCCCCGTGGGGCCAAAAACATTCAGTACTTC. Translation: CSARDPRGAKNIQYF.

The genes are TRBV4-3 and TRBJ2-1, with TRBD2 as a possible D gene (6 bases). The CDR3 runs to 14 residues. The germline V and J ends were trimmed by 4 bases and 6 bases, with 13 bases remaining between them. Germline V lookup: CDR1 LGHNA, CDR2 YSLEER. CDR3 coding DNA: TGCGCCAGCAGCCGGGGACTCGAGGCCAATGAGCAGTTCTTC. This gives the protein CASSRGLEANEQFF.

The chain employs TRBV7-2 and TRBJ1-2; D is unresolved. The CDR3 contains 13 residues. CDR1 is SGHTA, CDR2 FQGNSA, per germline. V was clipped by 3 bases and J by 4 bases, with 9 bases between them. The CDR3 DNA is TGTGCCAGCAGCTTCTCCGGGCCCTATGGCTACACCTTC. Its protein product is CASSFSGPYGYTF. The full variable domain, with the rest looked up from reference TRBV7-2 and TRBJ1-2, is GAGVSQSPSNKVTEKGKDVELRCDPISGHTALYWYRQSLGQGLEFLIYFQGNSAPDKSGLPSDRFSAERTGGSVSTLTIQRTQQEDSAVYLCASSFSGPYGYTFGSGTRLTVV.

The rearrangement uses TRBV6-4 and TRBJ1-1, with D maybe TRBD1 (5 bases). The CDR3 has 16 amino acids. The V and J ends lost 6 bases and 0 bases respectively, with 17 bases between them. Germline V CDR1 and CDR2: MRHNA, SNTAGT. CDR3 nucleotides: TGTGCCAGCAGCCGGACACCGGACCGAATGAACACTGAAGCTTTCTTT. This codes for CASSRTPDRMNTEAFF.

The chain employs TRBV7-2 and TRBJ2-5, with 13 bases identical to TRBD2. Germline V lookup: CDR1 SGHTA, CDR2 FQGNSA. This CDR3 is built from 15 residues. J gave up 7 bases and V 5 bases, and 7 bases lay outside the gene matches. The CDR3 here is CASSLGLAGIATQYF. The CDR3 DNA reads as TGTGCCAGCAGCCTGGGACTAGCGGGGATCGCGACCCAGTACTTC.

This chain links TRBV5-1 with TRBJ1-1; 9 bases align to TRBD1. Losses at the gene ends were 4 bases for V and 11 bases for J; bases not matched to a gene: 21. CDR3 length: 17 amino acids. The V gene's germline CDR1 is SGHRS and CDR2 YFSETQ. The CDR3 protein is CASSPHHPGQGRVRAFF. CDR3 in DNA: TGCGCCAGCAGCCCGCACCATCCGGGACAGGGACGTGTCAGGGCTTTCTTT. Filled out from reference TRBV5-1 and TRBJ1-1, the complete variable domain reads KAGVTQTPRYLIKTRGQQVTLSCSPISGHRSVSWYQQTPGQGLQFLFEYFSETQRNKGNFPGRFSGRQFSNSRSEMNVSTLELGDSALYLCASSPHHPGQGRVRAFFGQGTRLTVV.

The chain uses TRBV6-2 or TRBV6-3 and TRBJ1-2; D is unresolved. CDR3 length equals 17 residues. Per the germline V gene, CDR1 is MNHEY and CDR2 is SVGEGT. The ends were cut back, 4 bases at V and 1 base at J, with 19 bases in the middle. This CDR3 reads CASSSWTRTGLNYGYTF. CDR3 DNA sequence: TGTGCCAGCAGTTCCTGGACTCGGACTGGCCTTAACTATGGCTACACCTTC.

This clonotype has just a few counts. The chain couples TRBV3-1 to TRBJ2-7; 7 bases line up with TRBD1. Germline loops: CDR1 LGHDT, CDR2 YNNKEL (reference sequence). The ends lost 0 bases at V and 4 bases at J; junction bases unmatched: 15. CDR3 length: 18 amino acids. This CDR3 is CASSQDATTGVYKYEQYF. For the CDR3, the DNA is TGTGCCAGCAGCCAAGATGCCACCACAGGGGTATATAAGTACGAGCAGTACTTC.

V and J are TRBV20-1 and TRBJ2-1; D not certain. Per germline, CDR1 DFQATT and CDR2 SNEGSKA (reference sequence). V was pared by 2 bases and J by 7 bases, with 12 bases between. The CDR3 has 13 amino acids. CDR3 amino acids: CSARRPLSNEQFF. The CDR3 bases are TGCAGTGCTAGAAGGCCGCTATCGAATGAGCAGTTCTTC.